This T cell receptor beta chain was captured by sequencing in a study of shared clonotypes between healthy human individuals. Produced via immunoSEQ multiplex PCR; TCRdb's table is partial and in-frame only. The sample yields around 320,000 clones, roughly 84% seen once. CDR3 length equals 15 residues. Per the germline V gene, CDR1 is LGHNA and CDR2 is YSLEER. Trimming at V came to 2 bases and at J to 4 bases, leaving 3 bases not matched to a gene. Sequencing was carried out using memory CD8+ T cells sorted from blood. The subset: CD45RO+ cells pooled with CCR7-negative TemRA cells. The chain is built from TRBV4-3 and TRBJ1-5; 9 bases fit TRBD1. This receptor was taken from a man in his late teens or twenties in good health. For the CDR3, the DNA is TGCGCCAGCAGCCAATTACAGGGGGCTAATCAGCCCCAGCATTTT. This gives the protein CASSQLQGANQPQHF.